The clone carrying this T cell receptor (beta chain) was seen repeatedly, ten times or more. Disease lasting under 3 months, a NOSPECS grade of at least 4, and a Clinical Activity Score of at least 3 were features of the ophthalmopathy patients. The data were taken from a study of T cells in Graves' hyperthyroidism and ophthalmopathy. Whole-study context: Peripheral blood was acquired at first diagnosis, ahead of any therapy whatsoever.

The investigators amplified TCR beta CDR3 regions from RNA transcripts. During a first-round RT-PCR of the TCR CDR3, the HTBI primer set was used. TCRdb fed the multiplex PCR reads into MiXCR, producing one record per CDR3 protein. This table has under 600,000 distinct CDR3 sequences, around 15% appearing once. The sequence was obtained from a woman between 40 and 55 years old with Graves' ophthalmopathy. Sequencing was performed on blood.

The CDR3 here is CASSLISGNTEAFF. CDR3 nucleotides: TGTGCCAGCAGTTTAATCAGCGGGAACACTGAAGCTTTCTTT. This chain connects TRBV28 to TRBJ1-1; D is unresolved. The CDR3 has 14 residues. V was cut by 2 bases and J by 1 base, with 8 bases left in between. The germline gives CDR1 MDHEN, CDR2 SYDVKM.